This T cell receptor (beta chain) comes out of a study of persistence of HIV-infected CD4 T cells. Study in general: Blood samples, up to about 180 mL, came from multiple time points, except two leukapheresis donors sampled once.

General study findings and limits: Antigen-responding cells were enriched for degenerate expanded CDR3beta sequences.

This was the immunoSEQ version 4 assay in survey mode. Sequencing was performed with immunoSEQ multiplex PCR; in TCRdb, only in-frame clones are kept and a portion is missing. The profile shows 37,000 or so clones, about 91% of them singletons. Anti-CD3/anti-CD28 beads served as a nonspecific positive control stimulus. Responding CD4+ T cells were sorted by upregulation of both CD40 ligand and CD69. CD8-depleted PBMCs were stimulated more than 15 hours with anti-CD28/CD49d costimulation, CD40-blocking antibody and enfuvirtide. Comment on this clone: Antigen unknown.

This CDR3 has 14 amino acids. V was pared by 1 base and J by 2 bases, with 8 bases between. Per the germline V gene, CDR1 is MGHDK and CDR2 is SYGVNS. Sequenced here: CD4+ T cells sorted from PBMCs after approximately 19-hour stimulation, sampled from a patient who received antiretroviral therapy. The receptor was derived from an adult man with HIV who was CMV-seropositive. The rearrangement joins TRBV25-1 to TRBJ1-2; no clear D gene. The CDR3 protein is CASSESGRNYGYTF. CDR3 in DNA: TGTGCCAGCAGTGAATCGGGCCGGAACTATGGCTACACCTTC.